This TCR beta chain was captured by sequencing in a study of follicular helper T cells after annual influenza vaccination. Study results and caveats: Day 7 ICOS+CD38+ clones were most often found later in ICOS-CD38- cTfh cells.

Time point indicated: 2014-2015 season, 7 days after vaccination. Sorted blood CD4 subsets were sequenced before and after adults received seasonal inactivated influenza vaccine. About this clone: Antigen: not known.

Per the germline V gene, CDR1 is KGHSY and CDR2 is FQNENV. V was clipped by 2 bases and J by 4 bases, with 8 bases between them. The length of the CDR3 is 13 residues. Measured with immunoSEQ multiplex PCR; TCRdb has only the in-frame clones, and not every one. The sample yields about 940 clones, 70% to 90% seen once. This specimen was CXCR5+ CD38+ circulating T follicular helper cells from blood, taken 7 days after influenza vaccination. As to subset: circulating Tfh, non-naive CD4+CXCR5+PD-1+ (ICOS+CD38+ or ICOS-CD38-). The V and J genes are TRBV16 and TRBJ1-2, with D uncertain. The receptor was isolated from an adult who received the influenza vaccine. CDR3 region: CASSQIESYGYTF. For the CDR3, the DNA is TGTGCCAGCAGCCAAATAGAATCCTATGGCTACACCTTC.